This is a list of T cell receptor beta chains from one sample in a study of OX40 agonist ivuxolimab in advanced cancers. This table comes from immunoSEQ multiplex PCR, and its TCRdb copy is limited to in-frame clones, with some not included. The table lists tens of thousands of clones, over 70% of them singletons. This specimen was CD4+ or CD8+ T cells sorted from blood, taken in a trial of the OX40 agonist ivuxolimab. The receptors shown here come from an adult with an advanced solid tumor such as melanoma, head and neck, liver or kidney cancer. The CDR3 runs from the conserved cysteine through the conserved F or W. The D gene is left open where the match is weak. Not every row has a clone size; where given, it reads once, few, many or a size class.

clone size	D gene	V gene	CDR3 length	J gene	CDR3 DNA	CDR3 protein
few	TRBD1	TRBV6-5	13	TRBJ2-7	TGTGCCAGCGCCGGGACAGGCCTCTACGAGCAGTACTTC	CASAGTGLYEQYF
-	-	TRBV27	13	TRBJ1-1	TGTGCCAGCATTGGGAGCCTGAACACTGAAGCTTTCTTT	CASIGSLNTEAFF
-	-	TRBV5-1	14	TRBJ2-5	TGCGCCAGCAGCTTTTCTGGGTCAGGGGAGACCCAGTACTTC	CASSFSGSGETQYF
few	-	TRBV7-3	21	TRBJ2-6	TGTGCCAGCAGCTTAACACCCGGACAACCGAGGGGTAACTCTGGGGCCAACGTCCTGACTTTC	CASSLTPGQPRGNSGANVLTF
-	-	TRBV7-2	11	TRBJ2-3	TGTGCCAGCAGCAACACAGATACGCAGTATTTT	CASSNTDTQYF
-	TRBD2	TRBV7-9	16	TRBJ2-1	TGTGCCAGCAGCCCCCGCACCGGGACTAGAAACAATGAGCAGTTCTTC	CASSPRTGTRNNEQFF
-	-	TRBV7-9	14	TRBJ1-2	TGTGCCAGCAGCGTCGCCGGGAGAAACTATGGCTACACCTTC	CASSVAGRNYGYTF
-	-	TRBV5-6	16	TRBJ1-5	TGTGCCAGCAGCTTGGGTGGACCTATGAGCAATCAGCCCCAGCATTTT	CASSLGGPMSNQPQHF
once	-	TRBV6-5	15	TRBJ2-7	TGTGCCAGCAGTTACTCCTCAGGGTTCTCCTACGAGCAGTACTTC	CASSYSSGFSYEQYF
-	-	TRBV11-3	16	TRBJ2-1	TGTGCCAGCAGCCCCCTCGACAGAGGTACCTACAATGAGCAGTTCTTC	CASSPLDRGTYNEQFF
-	TRBD2	TRBV7-2	16	TRBJ2-1	TGTGCCAGCAGCCGAACCGGACTAGCGGGAGCCAATGAGCAGTTCTTC	CASSRTGLAGANEQFF
-	TRBD2	TRBV27	19	TRBJ2-1	TGTGCCAGCAGTTCGATACTAGCGGTCCTAGTGGACACCTACAATGAGCAGTTCTTC	CASSSILAVLVDTYNEQFF
-	-	TRBV4-1	16	TRBJ1-2	TGCGCCAGCAGCCAAGATAGGGACGATAACCCCTACGGCTACACCTTC	CASSQDRDDNPYGYTF
-	-	TRBV7-9	15	TRBJ1-5	TGTGCCAGCAGCCCCGGGGGAGGAGGCAATCAGCCCCAGCATTTT	CASSPGGGGNQPQHF
-	-	TRBV27	13	TRBJ2-1	TGTGCCAGCGGCGACACAGGGTACAATGAGCAGTTCTTC	CASGDTGYNEQFF
-	-	TRBV30	11	TRBJ2-3	TGTGCCTGTAATCAGGGGGGAGCGCAGTATTTT	CACNQGGAQYF
-	TRBD1	TRBV10-3	16	TRBJ1-1	TGTGCCATCAGTGAGTTCCGGACAGGGGTCAACACTGAAGCTTTCTTT	CAISEFRTGVNTEAFF
-	TRBD1	TRBV5-1	15	TRBJ2-3	TGCGCCAGCGGAAGGACAGGGACTTACACAGATACGCAGTATTTT	CASGRTGTYTDTQYF
-	-	TRBV7-9	15	TRBJ2-1	TGTGCCAGCAGCTTCGGGGACGGATCTGGTCGTGAGCAGTTCTTC	CASSFGDGSGREQFF
-	TRBD2	TRBV7-2	13	TRBJ2-7	TGTGCCAGCAGTGGGACTAGACGCCACGAGCAGTACTTC	CASSGTRRHEQYF
-	TRBD2	TRBV19	15	TRBJ2-1	TGTGCCAGTAACCCGACTAGCGCCGCCTACAATGAGCAGTTCTTC	CASNPTSAAYNEQFF
-	-	TRBV4-3	15	TRBJ2-7	TGCGCCAGCAGCCCAAGTTGGGGGCTCTCCTACGAGCAGTACTTC	CASSPSWGLSYEQYF
-	-	TRBV2	15	TRBJ2-5	TGTGCCAGCAGAGTTAGGGGCATGAGTTGGGAGACCCAGTACTTC	CASRVRGMSWETQYF
-	TRBD2	TRBV27	15	TRBJ2-7	TGTGCCAGCAGTCCAGTAGCGGGAGGGCGCTACGAGCAGTACTTC	CASSPVAGGRYEQYF
-	-	TRBV5-5	15	TRBJ1-1	TGTGCCAGCAGCGCCTCCCCGGGCCTAGGCACTGAAGCTTTCTTT	CASSASPGLGTEAFF
-	TRBD1	TRBV29-1	14	TRBJ1-2	TGCAGCATCAAACGAGGGACAGGGGACTATGGCTACACCTTC	CSIKRGTGDYGYTF
-	TRBD1	TRBV5-1	16	TRBJ1-1	TGCGCCAGCGATACGGGACAGGGGATAGAGGTCACTGAAGCTTTCTTT	CASDTGQGIEVTEAFF
-	TRBD1	TRBV6-6	14	TRBJ1-2	TGTGCCAGCAGTTCGGGACAGGGGTCGCGAGGCTACACCTTC	CASSSGQGSRGYTF
-	TRBD1	TRBV5-6	15	TRBJ1-2	TGTGCCAGCAGCCCCAGGACAGGGGCTAACTATGGCTACACCTTC	CASSPRTGANYGYTF
-	TRBD2	TRBV9	16	TRBJ2-5	TGTGCCAGCAGCGTAGCGAAGGGAGGGTCGGAGGAGACCCAGTACTTC	CASSVAKGGSEETQYF
-	-	TRBV5-6	15	TRBJ1-5	TGTGCCAGCAGCTTGCAGCTCGGTACAGGAGTCCCCCAGCATTTT	CASSLQLGTGVPQHF
-	-	TRBV6-5	13	TRBJ1-4	TGTGCCAGCAGTGATATTCTGGATGAAAAACTGTTTTTT	CASSDILDEKLFF
-	-	TRBV5-5	15	TRBJ1-1	TGTGCCAGCAGCTGGGCGGGGGACATGAACACTGAAGCTTTCTTT	CASSWAGDMNTEAFF
-	-	TRBV5-4	15	TRBJ1-6	TGTGCCAGCAGCTTATCGGGGCGGCAGGATTCACCCCTCCACTTT	CASSLSGRQDSPLHF
once	TRBD2	TRBV30	15	TRBJ2-1	TGTGCCTGGAGTGTAGGACTAGCGGGCCACAATGAGCAGTTCTTC	CAWSVGLAGHNEQFF
-	TRBD2	TRBV7-9	14	TRBJ2-1	TGTGCCAGCAGCTCGGGGGGCTCCTACAATGAGCAGTTCTTC	CASSSGGSYNEQFF
-	TRBD1	TRBV11-3	14	TRBJ1-2	TGTGCCAGCAGCAAACGGACAGGGACGGGAGGCTACACCTTC	CASSKRTGTGGYTF
-	TRBD1	TRBV5-4	15	TRBJ1-4	TGTGCCAGCAGCTCCGGGACAGCCTCGGAGGAAAAACTGTTTTTT	CASSSGTASEEKLFF
-	-	TRBV5-1	16	TRBJ2-3	TGCGCCAGCAGCCCGGTAGAGATTATTATCACAGATACGCAGTATTTT	CASSPVEIIITDTQYF
-	TRBD2	TRBV5-4	15	TRBJ2-1	TGTGCCAGCAGCCCACCCCCGGGACTAGAGAATGAGCAGTTCTTC	CASSPPPGLENEQFF
-	TRBD1	TRBV5-1	20	TRBJ2-1	TGCGCCAGCAGCCCAGGGGACAGGGCGAGGGCGGGACGGCTCAACAATGAGCAGTTCTTC	CASSPGDRARAGRLNNEQFF
-	-	TRBV7-2	15	TRBJ1-1	TGTGCCAGCAGCCCTACGGGGGGAATGAACACTGAAGCTTTCTTT	CASSPTGGMNTEAFF
few	TRBD1	TRBV28	14	TRBJ1-2	TGTGCCAGCGGGGACAGCGGGGCTAACTATGGCTACACCTTC	CASGDSGANYGYTF
once	TRBD2	TRBV5-1	18	TRBJ2-2	TGCGCCAGCAGCTTGGAACTAGCGGGGGCCACGAACACCGGGGAGCTGTTTTTT	CASSLELAGATNTGELFF
-	-	TRBV14	13	TRBJ2-2	TGTGCCAGCAGCCAACAGGGTACCGGGGAGCTGTTTTTT	CASSQQGTGELFF
-	-	TRBV27	12	TRBJ1-4	TGTGCCAGCGGGGGCACGGGGGAAAAACTGTTTTTT	CASGGTGEKLFF
-	TRBD2	TRBV27	15	TRBJ2-5	TGTGCCAGCAGTTTATGGGCGGGAGTGGGAGAGACCCAGTACTTC	CASSLWAGVGETQYF
-	-	TRBV5-1	16	TRBJ2-5	TGCGCCAGCAGCCCCTCCTGGGGCGGTTTACAAGAGACCCAGTACTTC	CASSPSWGGLQETQYF
-	-	TRBV7-9	14	TRBJ1-4	TGTGCCAGCAGGAGGACCCTAACTAATGAAAAACTGTTTTTT	CASRRTLTNEKLFF
-	-	TRBV5-1	13	TRBJ2-7	TGCGCCAGCAGCCGGACACCTGCCTACGAGCAGTACTTC	CASSRTPAYEQYF
-	TRBD2	TRBV4-1	15	TRBJ2-7	TGCGCCAGCAGCCAAGCCCCGGGACTAGCTAACGAGCAGTACTTC	CASSQAPGLANEQYF
few	-	TRBV6-1	13	TRBJ2-5	TGTGCCAGCACTGAGGGACCAGAAGAGACCCAGTACTTC	CASTEGPEETQYF
-	-	TRBV4-1	17	TRBJ2-7	TGCGCCAGCAGCCAAGGGGTGACAGGTAAAAACTCCTACGAGCAGTACTTC	CASSQGVTGKNSYEQYF
-	TRBD1	TRBV7-2	16	TRBJ2-1	TGTGCCAGCAGCCGCCCAGACAGGGGGAGGAGAAATGAGCAGTTCTTC	CASSRPDRGRRNEQFF
-	TRBD1	TRBV30	12	TRBJ2-5	TGTGCCTCAAGGGGGCATCGAGAGACCCAGTACTTC	CASRGHRETQYF